The present T cell receptor beta chain was sequenced within a study of CD8+ T cells in alopecia areata. Lesional scalp punch biopsies and peripheral blood came from alopecia areata patients. The authors sorted CD4+ and CD8+ T cells from PBMCs. Overall study findings and caveats: Normal scalp showed lower clonality than lesional scalp, especially alopecia totalis/universalis. In patients, TCRs were shared less clearly than in mice, and HLA may possibly be involved.

This clone was picked up one time. Its specificity is not known. CDR3 size: 14 residues. V was clipped by 2 bases and J by 5 bases; unmatched bases: 5. Germline V gene sequence: CDR1 KGHSY, CDR2 FQNENV. Following extraction, RNA underwent reverse transcription to cDNA, which served as the sequencing template. Clones were sequenced by immunoSEQ multiplex PCR, and TCRdb holds only the in-frame ones, with some missing. The repertoire holds roughly 60,000 clones, 44% seen once, with just over 50% in the top ten. The chain carries TRBV16 and TRBJ1-2, with 7 bases aligning to TRBD1. Sequences were obtained from NKG2D-low CD8+ T cells sorted from blood. The receptor comes from a human donor with alopecia areata. CDR3 residues: CASSQDRAAYGYTF. The DNA of the CDR3 is TGTGCCAGCAGCCAAGACAGGGCGGCTTATGGCTACACCTTC. The full variable domain, with the rest looked up from reference TRBV16 and TRBJ1-2, is GEEVAQTPKHLVRGEGQKAKLYCAPIKGHSYVFWYQQVLKNEFKFLISFQNENVFDETGMPKERFSAKCLPNSPCSLEIQATKLEDSAVYFCASSQDRAAYGYTFGSGTRLTVV.